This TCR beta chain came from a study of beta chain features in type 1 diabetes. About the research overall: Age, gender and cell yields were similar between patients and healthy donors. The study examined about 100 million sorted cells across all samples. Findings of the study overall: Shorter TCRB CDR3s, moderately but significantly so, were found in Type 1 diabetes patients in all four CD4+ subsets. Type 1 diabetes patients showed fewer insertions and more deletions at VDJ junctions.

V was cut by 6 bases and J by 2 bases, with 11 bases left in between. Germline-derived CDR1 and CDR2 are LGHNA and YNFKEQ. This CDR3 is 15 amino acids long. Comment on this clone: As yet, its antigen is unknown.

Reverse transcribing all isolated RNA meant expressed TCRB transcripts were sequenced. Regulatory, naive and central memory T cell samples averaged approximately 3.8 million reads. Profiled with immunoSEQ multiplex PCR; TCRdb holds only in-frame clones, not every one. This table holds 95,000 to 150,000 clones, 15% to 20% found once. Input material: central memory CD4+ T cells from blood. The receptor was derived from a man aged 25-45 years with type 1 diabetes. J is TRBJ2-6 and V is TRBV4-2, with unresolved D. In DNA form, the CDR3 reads TGTGCCAGCAGAGCACCGGGTACTGGGGCCAACGTCCTGACTTTC. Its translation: CASRAPGTGANVLTF.